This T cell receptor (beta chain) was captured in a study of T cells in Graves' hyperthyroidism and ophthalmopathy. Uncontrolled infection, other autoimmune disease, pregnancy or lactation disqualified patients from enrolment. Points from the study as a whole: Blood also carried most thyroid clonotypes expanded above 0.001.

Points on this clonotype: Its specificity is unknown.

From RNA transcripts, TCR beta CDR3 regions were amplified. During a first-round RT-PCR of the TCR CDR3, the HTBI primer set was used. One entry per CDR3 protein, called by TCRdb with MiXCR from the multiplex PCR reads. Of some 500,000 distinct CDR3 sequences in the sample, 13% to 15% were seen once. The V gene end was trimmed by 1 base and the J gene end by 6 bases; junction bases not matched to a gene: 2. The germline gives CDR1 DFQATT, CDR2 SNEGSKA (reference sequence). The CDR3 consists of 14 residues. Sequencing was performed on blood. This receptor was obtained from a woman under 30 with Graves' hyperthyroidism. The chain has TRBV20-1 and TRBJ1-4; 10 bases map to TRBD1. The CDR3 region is CSARVGTGDEKLFF. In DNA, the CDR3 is TGCAGTGCTAGAGTGGGGACAGGGGATGAAAAACTGTTTTTT.